This T cell receptor beta chain emerged from a study of cytomegalovirus exposure and HLA in healthy donors. The overall study: Early release data held 75 million to 90 million unique TCRs from HLA-typed donors.

A multiplex PCR was run with 60 Vbeta primers and 13 Jbeta primers. TCRdb's copy holds only in-frame clones and misses some; the assay was immunoSEQ multiplex PCR. The sample lists approximately 210,000 clones, roughly 80% occurring once. J was trimmed by 0 bases and V by 4 bases; bases with no gene match: 6. The CDR3 is 16 amino acids. The V gene's germline CDR1 is SGHDT and CDR2 YYEEEE. Concerning this clone: Antigen: not known.

General study findings and limits: In a later analysis, the majority of CMV-associated beta chains seemingly showed HLA restriction.

The specimen was PBMCs. V usage is TRBV5-6 and J usage is TRBJ2-1; 8 bases map to TRBD2. The source of this sequence is a male donor in good health and CMV-seropositive. The CDR3 bases are TGTGCCAGCAGCAGAGAGCGGGGGAGCTCCTACAATGAGCAGTTCTTC. It is translated as CASSRERGSSYNEQFF.